These 32 T cell receptor beta chains share one sample of origin, sequenced in a study of beta chain features in type 1 diabetes. Study results and limitations: All four CD4+ subsets of Type 1 diabetes patients contained TCRB CDR3s that were moderately but significantly shorter.

Sequenced material consisted of expressed TCRB transcripts (all of the isolated RNA was reverse transcribed). The repertoire was sequenced with immunoSEQ multiplex PCR; TCRdb's copy has only in-frame clones and lacks some. This sample yields roughly 51,000 clones, of which roughly half are seen a single time; approximately 2.5% belongs to the top ten. These receptors have no known antigen. Sequenced sample: Tregs from blood. Every receptor here comes from a woman aged 40 to 50 with type 1 diabetes.

This clone turned up a few times. The CDR3 reads CAWRLAHEQYF. The CDR3 nucleotides read TGTGCCTGGAGACTAGCGCACGAGCAGTACTTC. This rearrangement joins TRBV30 to TRBJ2-7; the match to TRBD2 covers 7 bases. The CDR3 consists of 11 residues. The J segment lost 5 bases and the V segment lost 3 bases, leaving 1 base of the junction unmatched. The germline V gene encodes CDR1 GTSNPN and CDR2 SVGIG (reference sequence).

The V and J genes are TRBV7-2 and TRBJ2-7; 8 bases agree with TRBD2. V was clipped by 3 bases and J by 3 bases; unmatched bases: 13. The CDR3 has 17 residues. The germline CDR1 and CDR2 sequences are SGHTA and FQGNSA. The CDR3 here is CASSFSTGTLAVYEQYF. CDR3 nucleotides: TGTGCCAGCAGCTTCTCAACCGGGACACTAGCGGTCTACGAGCAGTACTTC.

This chain joins TRBV6-5 and TRBJ2-2, with D possibly TRBD2 on 6 matching bases. CDR1 MNHEY and CDR2 SVGAGI come from the germline V gene. The CDR3 length is 13 residues. With 8 bases removed from V and 7 bases from J, the gap between germline ends came to 14 bases. CDR3 sequence (DNA): TGTGCCAGCCGCCTAGCGAGTCACGGGGAGCTGTTTTTT. This sequence encodes CASRLASHGELFF.

This clone was seen a handful of times. The chain joins TRBV10-3 to TRBJ1-2; 7 nucleotides match TRBD1. The CDR3 is 13 residues long. Germline V lookup: CDR1 ENHRY, CDR2 SYGVKD. Trimming removed 2 bases from V and 8 bases from J; junction bases left unmatched: 5. CDR3 amino acids: CAISEDRVYGYTF. For the CDR3, the DNA is TGTGCCATCAGTGAGGACAGGGTATACGGCTACACCTTC.

The genes are TRBV2 and TRBJ2-5; 9 nucleotides align to TRBD1. Germline V gives CDR1 SNHLY, CDR2 FYNNEI. The CDR3 is 15 residues long. The V gene end was trimmed by 7 bases and the J gene end by 4 bases; junction bases not matched to a gene: 10. The CDR3 DNA reads as TGTGCCAGCACCCCACCCGGGACAGGGTTAGAGACCCAGTACTTC. Translating it yields CASTPPGTGLETQYF.

The chain combines TRBV6-6 with TRBJ2-1; 8 bases fit TRBD1. Looked up from germline, CDR1 is MNHNY and CDR2 is SVGAGI (reference sequence). The CDR3 loop spans 16 amino acids. V dropped 4 bases and J dropped 6; count of bases not matched to a gene: 11. The CDR3 protein is CASSSPGTGVTNEQFF. As DNA, the CDR3 is TGTGCCAGCAGTTCCCCCGGGACAGGAGTGACCAATGAGCAGTTCTTC.

The V gene is TRBV6-6, the J gene TRBJ1-6; possibly TRBD1 for D (6 bases). Germline V CDR1 and CDR2: MNHNY, SVGAGI (reference sequence). Trimming shortened V by 3 bases and J by 7 bases, and 13 bases separated the two germline ends. The CDR3 totals 15 residues. The CDR3 bases are TGTGCCAGCAGTTATGGAGACAGGAGAAATTCACCCCTCCACTTT. Encoded protein: CASSYGDRRNSPLHF.

Here the CDR3 DNA reads TGTGCCATCTCGCCCCAGGGCCTACAGAACACCGGGGAGCTGTTTTTT. It translates to CAISPQGLQNTGELFF. The chain is built from TRBV10-3 and TRBJ2-2; D is possibly TRBD1 (5 bases). With 8 bases removed from V and 1 base from J, the gap between germline ends came to 17 bases. Germline V gene lookup returns CDR1 ENHRY and CDR2 SYGVKD. This CDR3 spans 16 amino acids.

V usage is TRBV19 and J usage is TRBJ2-2; no definite D call. The CDR3 spans 14 residues. Per the germline V gene, CDR1 is LNHDA and CDR2 is SQIVND (reference sequence). The V end lost 6 bases, the J end lost 1 base, and 9 bases lay between the germline ends. This CDR3 reads CASRTDWNTGELFF. The CDR3 bases are TGTGCCAGTAGGACCGACTGGAACACCGGGGAGCTGTTTTTT.

The chain is built from TRBV7-9 and TRBJ1-2; TRBD1 is a possible D gene (6 bases). The CDR3 length is 14 residues. Germline CDR1 reads SEHNR; CDR2 reads FQNEAQ (reference sequence). V dropped 5 bases and J dropped 7 bases, with 17 bases sitting between them. The CDR3 DNA reads TGTGCCAGCAGCCCACCCCAGACAGGACTTGGCTACACCTTC. Protein sequence: CASSPPQTGLGYTF.

The rearrangement links TRBV29-1 to TRBJ1-3, with D hard to call. There are 11 residues in the CDR3. Germline V gives CDR1 SQVTM, CDR2 ANQGSEA. V was pared by 7 bases and J by 2 bases, with 6 bases between. Here the CDR3 reads CSARAGNTIYF. The CDR3 DNA reads as TGCAGCGCCCGAGCTGGAAACACCATATATTTT.

The chain recombines TRBV4-3 with TRBJ2-3; no firm D call. This CDR3 is 14 amino acids long. V lost 1 base and J 5 bases, leaving 10 bases between the germline ends. Per germline, CDR1 LGHNA and CDR2 YSLEER. The CDR3 protein is CASSQVRKRDTQYF. The CDR3 DNA reads TGCGCCAGCAGCCAAGTCAGGAAAAGAGATACGCAGTATTTT.

The V gene is TRBV6-6, the J gene TRBJ2-1; D gene ambiguous. The CDR3 has 12 residues. CDR1 and CDR2 (germline): MNHNY, SVGAGI (reference sequence). Trimming stripped 2 bases from V and 9 bases from J, with 8 bases between. The CDR3 reads CASSYTEFEQFF. The DNA of the CDR3 is TGTGCCAGCAGTTACACAGAGTTTGAGCAGTTCTTC.

V and J are TRBV7-2 and TRBJ2-3, with 13 bases identical to TRBD2. This CDR3 has 18 residues. Unmatched junction bases numbered 10, after V lost 5 bases and J lost 2 bases. The germline CDR1 and CDR2 sequences are SGHTA and FQGNSA. The CDR3 spells CASSPMRLAGGFTDTQYF. The CDR3 region has the DNA TGTGCCAGCAGCCCAATGCGACTAGCGGGAGGTTTCACAGATACGCAGTATTTT. The full variable domain, with the rest looked up from reference TRBV7-2 and TRBJ2-3, is GAGVSQSPSNKVTEKGKDVELRCDPISGHTALYWYRQSLGQGLEFLIYFQGNSAPDKSGLPSDRFSAERTGGSVSTLTIQRTQQEDSAVYLCASSPMRLAGGFTDTQYFGPGTRLTVL.

The chain carries TRBV7-3 and TRBJ2-6; 9 positions agree with TRBD1. The CDR3 consists of 18 residues. Germline CDR1 reads SGHTA; CDR2 reads FQGTGA. J was trimmed by 4 bases and V by 5 bases; bases with no gene match: 12. CDR3 amino acids: CASSPGQGRTSGANVLTF. The CDR3 nucleotides read TGTGCCAGCAGCCCTGGACAGGGGAGGACTTCGGGGGCCAACGTCCTGACTTTC.

This clone has more than one count but fewer than ten. This chain connects TRBV5-6 to TRBJ1-2; 10 bases are a match to TRBD1. V was pared by 3 bases and J by 4 bases, with 3 bases of the junction left unmatched. Germline V gene lookup returns CDR1 SGHDT and CDR2 YYEEEE. The CDR3 has 14 amino acids. CDR3 sequence reads: CASSSTGGGYGYTF. CDR3 nucleotide sequence: TGTGCCAGCAGCTCGACAGGGGGCGGCTATGGCTACACCTTC.

J is TRBJ1-1 and V is TRBV7-9; 8 positions match TRBD1. Trimming took 7 bases from V and 4 from J; bases not matched to a gene: 14. CDR1 SEHNR and CDR2 FQNEAQ come from the germline V gene (reference sequence). The CDR3 sequence is 16 residues long. Written as DNA, the CDR3 is TGTGCCAGCACAAGAGGCAGGGGGCTCGGGGGCACTGAAGCTTTCTTT. Amino acid sequence: CASTRGRGLGGTEAFF.

The chain couples TRBV28 to TRBJ2-7, with a weak D call TRBD1 (5 bases). Trimming shortened V by 6 bases and J by 2 bases, and 5 bases separated the two germline ends. Germline V CDR1 and CDR2: MDHEN, SYDVKM. CDR3 size: 11 residues. CDR3 in amino acids: CASRTAYEQYF. The CDR3 DNA follows: TGTGCCAGCAGGACAGCCTACGAGCAGTACTTC. The whole variable domain, remainder taken from reference TRBV28 and TRBJ2-7, is DVKVTQSSRYLVKRTGEKVFLECVQDMDHENMFWYRQDPGLGLRLIYFSYDVKMKEKGDIPEGYSVSREKKERFSLILESASTNQTSMYLCASRTAYEQYFGPGTRLTVT.

This rearrangement joins TRBV4-1 to TRBJ1-5; tentatively, D is TRBD1 (6 bases). The germline V and J ends were trimmed by 0 bases and 5 bases, with 11 bases remaining between them. CDR3 length: 15 amino acids. Germline lookup yields CDR1 MGHRA and CDR2 YSYEKL. The CDR3 coding sequence is TGCGCCAGCAGCCAAGATGCCAGGGGCGATCAGCCCCAGCATTTT. It translates to CASSQDARGDQPQHF.

The rearrangement uses TRBV11-2 and TRBJ2-1; 13 bases match TRBD2. The germline V gene encodes CDR1 SGHAT and CDR2 FQNNGV. The CDR3 is 15 amino acids. J lost 7 bases, V lost 5 bases, and 5 bases had no gene match. In DNA, the CDR3 is TGTGCCAGCAGCCCCCGGACTAGCGGGAGAAATGAGCAGTTCTTC. This codes for CASSPRTSGRNEQFF.

This clone was seen only a few times. The CDR3, as DNA: TGTGCCAGCAGACCTACTACAGGAGACAATCAGCCCCAGCATTTT. This sequence encodes CASRPTTGDNQPQHF. V gene TRBV28 combines with J gene TRBJ1-5; D is perhaps TRBD1 (5 bases). The V gene's germline CDR1 is MDHEN and CDR2 SYDVKM. The CDR3 runs to 15 residues. V was pared by 6 bases and J by 3 bases, with 15 bases between.

This clone was seen a single time. This sequence joins TRBV7-8 and TRBJ2-7; D uncertain. This CDR3 comprises 13 residues. Germline V gives CDR1 SGHVS, CDR2 FQNEAQ. Trimming removed 2 bases at V and 6 bases at J, with 11 bases between. CDR3 region: CASSLLETPEQYF. For the CDR3, the DNA is TGTGCCAGCAGCTTACTAGAAACCCCCGAGCAGTACTTC.

This clone was recorded a few times. This chain uses TRBV5-6 with TRBJ2-7; a weak D match, TRBD1 (6 bases). CDR3 length: 13 residues. Germline V CDR1 and CDR2: SGHDT, YYEEEE. Trimming removed 4 bases from V and 0 bases from J, with 8 bases in between. This CDR3 is CASSRDTSYEQYF. In DNA, the CDR3 is TGTGCCAGCAGCAGGGACACCTCCTACGAGCAGTACTTC.

The chain has TRBV7-8 and TRBJ2-3; perhaps TRBD2 as D (6 bases). Germline V gene sequence: CDR1 SGHVS, CDR2 FQNEAQ. Trimming stripped 1 base from V and 0 bases from J, with 8 bases between. The CDR3 totals 15 residues. The CDR3 loop is CASSLGGVSTDTQYF. The CDR3 nucleotides read TGTGCCAGCAGCTTAGGCGGGGTTAGCACAGATACGCAGTATTTT.

The J gene is TRBJ2-1, the V gene TRBV7-9, with a possible D match to TRBD2 (6 bases). Per germline, CDR1 SEHNR and CDR2 FQNEAQ (reference sequence). The CDR3 spans 12 residues. V dropped 5 bases and J dropped 10 bases, with 12 bases sitting between them. In DNA, the CDR3 is TGTGCCAGCAGCCGCTTTCGGGAGGAGCAGTTCTTC. Translating it yields CASSRFREEQFF. The whole variable domain, remainder taken from reference TRBV7-9 and TRBJ2-1, is DTGVSQNPRHKITKRGQNVTFRCDPISEHNRLYWYRQTLGQGPEFLTYFQNEAQLEKSRLLSDRFSAERPKGSFSTLEIQRTEQGDSAMYLCASSRFREEQFFGPGTRLTVL.

This chain joins TRBV7-9 and TRBJ2-3; the match to TRBD2 covers 10 bases. There are 17 residues in the CDR3. J gave up 4 bases and V 0 bases, and 7 bases lay outside the gene matches. Germline values: CDR1 SEHNR, CDR2 FQNEAQ (reference sequence). The CDR3 protein is CASSLAQVAGGADTQYF. DNA of the CDR3: TGTGCCAGCAGCTTAGCGCAGGTAGCGGGAGGAGCAGATACGCAGTATTTT.

There are a few counts of this clone. This chain uses TRBV5-1 with TRBJ2-7, with 9 bases identical to TRBD1. V was clipped by 2 bases and J by 0 bases; unmatched bases: 12. This CDR3 region has 18 residues. Germline CDR1 and CDR2: SGHRS and YFSETQ. The CDR3 DNA follows: TGCGCCAGCAGCTTTTTCTCACCGGGACAGGGACCCTCCTACGAGCAGTACTTC. Amino acid sequence: CASSFFSPGQGPSYEQYF.

This clone was counted a single time. The J gene is TRBJ2-1, the V gene TRBV19; 8 nucleotides match TRBD2. CDR3 length: 13 residues. With 8 bases clipped from V and 6 bases from J, the junction kept 6 bases outside the gene matches. CDR1 is LNHDA, CDR2 SQIVND, per germline (reference sequence). The CDR3 DNA follows: TGTGCCAGTTCAGGCACTAGCGGCAATGAGCAGTTCTTC. This encodes CASSGTSGNEQFF.

The chain has TRBV27 and TRBJ1-2, with TRBD1 matching 7 bases. The length of the CDR3 is 16 residues. CDR1 is MNHEY, CDR2 SMNVEV, per germline (reference sequence). After removal of 0 bases from V and 8 bases from J, the junction contained 12 bases not matched to a gene. The CDR3 loop is CASSLSPDRALVGYTF. The DNA for the CDR3 is TGTGCCAGCAGTTTATCCCCCGACAGGGCATTAGTGGGCTACACCTTC.

This clone turned up a few times. The rearrangement uses TRBV9 and TRBJ2-3, with 8 positions matching TRBD1. Germline trimming cut 3 bases from V and 2 bases from J; bases unmatched to any gene: 5. CDR1 and CDR2 (germline): SGDLS, YYNGEE. This CDR3 has 15 amino acids. In DNA form, the CDR3 reads TGTGCCAGCAGCGCCCGGGACAGGTTCACAGATACGCAGTATTTT. Residues: CASSARDRFTDTQYF.

The rearrangement joins TRBV5-1 to TRBJ2-7; D not certain. The CDR3 length is 14 residues. Trimming pared 0 bases from V and 3 bases from J, leaving 10 bases between. CDR1 and CDR2 (germline): SGHRS, YFSETQ. The CDR3 bases are TGCGCCAGCAGCTTGGTTACGGCTAGCTACGAGCAGTACTTC. As protein: CASSLVTASYEQYF.

J is TRBJ1-6 and V is TRBV2; D ambiguous. V lost 5 bases to trimming and J lost 10 bases, with 15 bases between them. The germline V gene encodes CDR1 SNHLY and CDR2 FYNNEI. The CDR3 loop spans 14 amino acids. The CDR3 loop reads CASSLTRVQSPLHF. The CDR3 DNA reads as TGTGCCAGCAGTTTGACCCGGGTGCAGTCACCCCTCCACTTT.